These 23 T cell receptor beta chains came from one sample sequenced in a study of response to subunit inactivated influenza vaccine. TCRdb re-derived calls from the RT-PCR reads in MiXCR, one entry per CDR3 protein. Here the sample spans hundreds of thousands of distinct CDR3 sequences, 18% being singletons. Sequencing was performed on PBMCs from blood, taken around 5 days after vaccination. These receptors originate from a man aged 50 or older who received an inactivated influenza vaccine.

J is TRBJ2-2 and V is TRBV4-3; TRBD1 aligns across 9 bases. The CDR3 has 19 amino acids. The germline gives CDR1 LGHNA, CDR2 YSLEER. V shed 3 bases, J shed 3 bases, and the junction held 14 bases outside the gene matches. The CDR3 sequence is CASSQIQGAPIWYTGELFF. CDR3 in DNA: TGCGCCAGCAGCCAGATACAGGGGGCCCCGATTTGGTACACCGGGGAGCTGTTTTTT.

The CDR3 sequence is CSARDYLRGKETQYF. For the CDR3, the DNA is TGCAGTGCTAGAGATTATTTGCGGGGCAAAGAGACCCAGTACTTC. J is TRBJ2-5 and V is TRBV20-1; tentative D call: TRBD2 (6 bases). CDR1 and CDR2 (germline): DFQATT, SNEGSKA (reference sequence). Trimming left V 0 bases short and J 3 bases short, with 14 bases between. The CDR3 has 15 residues.

The chain employs TRBV7-8 and TRBJ1-2, with 8 bases fitting TRBD1. CDR3 length equals 14 residues. Trimming removed 1 base from V and 8 bases from J; junction bases left unmatched: 6. The germline gives CDR1 SGHVS, CDR2 FQNEAQ. The CDR3 nucleotides are TGTGCCAGCAGCTTAGACAGGGCAGGGGGCGGCTACACCTTC. This sequence encodes CASSLDRAGGGYTF.

The rearrangement joins TRBV7-8 to TRBJ2-3; unclear D gene. V dropped 5 bases and J dropped 2 bases, with 14 bases sitting between them. Germline-derived CDR1 and CDR2 are SGHVS and FQNEAQ. This CDR3 is 15 amino acids long. The CDR3 DNA sequence: TGTGCCAGCAGCCCCCAGCCGCTCTTCACAGATACGCAGTATTTT. This sequence encodes CASSPQPLFTDTQYF.

In this sample, this clonotype turned up a few times. The chain couples TRBV20-1 to TRBJ2-7; the match to TRBD2 covers 9 bases. The V gene's germline CDR1 is DFQATT and CDR2 SNEGSKA (reference sequence). The ends lost 5 bases at V and 2 bases at J; junction bases unmatched: 10. CDR3 length: 15 amino acids. The CDR3, as DNA: TGCAGTGCTGGCCCGGGACTAGCCCCCACCTACGAGCAGTACTTC. Translated, it gives CSAGPGLAPTYEQYF.

This clonotype came up a few times. V usage is TRBV9 and J usage is TRBJ2-5; 9 bases are shared with TRBD1. The CDR3 is 15 residues long. Germline CDR1 and CDR2: SGDLS and YYNGEE. J lost 4 bases, V lost 0 bases, and 4 bases had no gene match. The CDR3 sequence: CASSVDWTGAETQYF. The CDR3 DNA reads TGTGCCAGCAGCGTAGATTGGACAGGGGCAGAGACCCAGTACTTC.

The V call is TRBV4-3, the J call TRBJ2-7; D is perhaps TRBD1 or TRBD2 (6 bases each). CDR1 is LGHNA and CDR2 is YSLEER in the germline V gene. V lost 1 base to trimming and J lost 6 bases, with 16 bases between them. The CDR3 loop spans 15 amino acids. The CDR3 reads CASSQAGKGGGEQYF. Here the CDR3 DNA reads TGCGCCAGCAGCCAAGCTGGAAAGGGGGGAGGCGAGCAGTACTTC.

This clonotype was picked up a small number of times. The chain employs TRBV10-3 and TRBJ1-5; TRBD1 matches 7 bases. The V and J ends lost 3 bases and 6 bases, in that order; junction bases with no gene match: 5. Germline loops: CDR1 ENHRY, CDR2 SYGVKD. CDR3 length: 14 residues. CDR3 DNA sequence: TGTGCCATCAGTGAATCCACAGGGGCTCAGCCCCAGCATTTT. Translated, it gives CAISESTGAQPQHF.

Concerning this clonotype: An end of the junction differs from the germline gene, which may be a read error. This rearrangement joins TRBV24-1 to TRBJ2-7; D may correspond to TRBD1 or TRBD2 (5 bases each). Per the germline V gene, CDR1 is KGHDR and CDR2 is SFDVKD. The CDR3 is 13 residues long. Written as DNA, the CDR3 is TGTTCCACCGGGGACCCGTTGACCTACGAGCAGTACTTC. Translating it yields CSTGDPLTYEQYF.

In its sample, this clonotype was seen once. This chain uses TRBV5-6 with TRBJ2-5; possibly TRBD2 for D (6 bases). CDR1 and CDR2 (germline): SGHDT, YYEEEE. The CDR3 contains 15 residues. V shed 4 bases and J shed 5 bases, with 18 bases lying between them. The CDR3 here is CASSRTRDSGETQYF. The CDR3, as DNA: TGTGCCAGCAGCCGCACTCGGGACTCCGGGGAGACCCAGTACTTC.

The genes are TRBV20-1 and TRBJ1-5; 7 bases fit TRBD1. The CDR3 length is 12 residues. In germline, CDR1 is DFQATT, CDR2 SNEGSKA (reference sequence). V was clipped by 6 bases and J by 7 bases; unmatched bases: 6. CDR3 in amino acids: CSAIDRAQPQHF. DNA of the CDR3: TGCAGTGCCATCGACAGGGCCCAGCCCCAGCATTTT.

The CDR3 region has the DNA TGTGCCAGCAGTTTTAACAGGGGGCCCACTGAAGCTTTCTTT. Translated: CASSFNRGPTEAFF. The rearrangement joins TRBV12-3 or TRBV12-4 to TRBJ1-1; 9 nucleotides agree with TRBD1. This CDR3 spans 14 amino acids. The junction had 3 bases not matched to a gene; V was cut back by 3 bases and J by 4 bases.

This clonotype came up a few times. The genes are TRBV7-9 and TRBJ1-6; TRBD1 agrees at 8 bases. CDR3 length: 12 amino acids. V lost 5 bases to trimming and J lost 9 bases; unmatched junction nucleotides: 0. Germline lookup yields CDR1 SEHNR and CDR2 FQNEAQ (reference sequence). CDR3 in DNA: TGTGCCAGCAGCGACAGGGGTTCACCCCTCCACTTT. Protein sequence: CASSDRGSPLHF.

This clonotype showed up just a few times. The DNA of the CDR3 is TGCGCCAGTACCAGAGGGACTAGCGGAGAAGAGACCCAGTACTTC. Translating it yields CASTRGTSGEETQYF. V and J are TRBV5-1 and TRBJ2-5; TRBD2 matches at 11 bases. CDR3 length: 15 residues. CDR1 and CDR2 from the germline V gene are SGHRS and YFSETQ. V shed 8 bases and J 3 bases; nucleotides not matched to a gene: 9.

This rearrangement joins TRBV7-9 to TRBJ2-3; 8 bases are a match to TRBD1. The CDR3 consists of 15 residues. Trimming cost V 7 bases and J 3 bases; bases outside gene matches: 9. Germline V gives CDR1 SEHNR, CDR2 FQNEAQ (reference sequence). Written as DNA, the CDR3 is TGTGCCAGCACTGACCGACAGGGGTTGACAGATACGCAGTATTTT. It translates to CASTDRQGLTDTQYF.

The J gene is TRBJ2-7, the V gene TRBV10-2, with D perhaps being TRBD1 or TRBD2 (5 bases each). The V and J ends lost 8 bases and 5 bases respectively, with 19 bases between them. The germline V gene encodes CDR1 WSHSY and CDR2 SAAADI. CDR3 size: 14 residues. CDR3 residues: CASHRDGAFHEQYF. In nucleotides, the CDR3 is TGCGCCAGCCACCGGGACGGCGCCTTCCACGAGCAGTACTTC.

This chain links TRBV6-4 with TRBJ2-3; 7 bases line up with TRBD2. Germline V gene sequence: CDR1 MRHNA, CDR2 SNTAGT. This CDR3 is 13 amino acids long. V shed 5 bases and J 6 bases; nucleotides not matched to a gene: 5. CDR3 amino acids: CASSTSVKDTQYF. The CDR3, as DNA: TGTGCCAGCAGTACTAGCGTTAAGGATACGCAGTATTTT.

J is TRBJ2-1 and V is TRBV5-1, with D perhaps matching TRBD2 (6 bases). Germline V gene data show CDR1 as SGHRS and CDR2 as YFSETQ. The CDR3 spans 15 residues. The V and J ends lost 4 bases and 9 bases respectively, with 20 bases between them. CDR3 sequence: CASSQGGGEAIEQFF. CDR3 DNA: TGCGCCAGCAGCCAGGGTGGAGGGGAGGCAATTGAGCAGTTCTTC.

This clonotype has a handful of counts. This sequence joins TRBV28 and TRBJ2-3; D is unresolved. The length of the CDR3 is 14 residues. V dropped 7 bases and J dropped 1 base, with 12 bases sitting between them. The germline CDR1 and CDR2 sequences are MDHEN and SYDVKM. CDR3 nucleotide sequence: TGTGCCAGCACTCTGTTCCTGGGCACAGATACGCAGTATTTT. Translated, it gives CASTLFLGTDTQYF.

This clonotype turned up a few times. This chain uses TRBV7-6 with TRBJ2-1; perhaps TRBD2 as D (5 bases). From germline, CDR1 is SGHVS and CDR2 FNYEAQ. There are 14 residues in the CDR3. Trimming removed 1 base from V and 13 bases from J, with 17 bases in between. The DNA of the CDR3 is TGTGCCAGCAGCTTAGGAGGGCGTCTGACTAATCAGTTCTTC. It specifies CASSLGGRLTNQFF.

This clonotype has only one observation. The chain employs TRBV5-6 and TRBJ2-4, with D possibly being TRBD1 (5 bases). This CDR3 comprises 19 residues. Trimming removed 1 base at V and 0 bases at J, with 20 bases between. Per the germline V gene, CDR1 is SGHDT and CDR2 is YYEEEE. The CDR3 loop is CASSLLGQGRYLAKNIQYF. The CDR3 DNA reads TGTGCCAGCAGCTTGCTTGGGCAGGGTAGATACCTAGCCAAAAACATTCAGTACTTC.

This clonotype was seen a few times. The chain uses TRBV5-1 and TRBJ2-2; D perhaps matches TRBD1 (5 bases). Per germline, CDR1 SGHRS and CDR2 YFSETQ. CDR3 length equals 16 residues. The germline V and J ends were trimmed by 1 base and 4 bases, with 14 bases remaining between them. In DNA, the CDR3 is TGCGCCAGCAGCTTGAGCCAACAGGCTTCCACCGGGGAGCTGTTTTTT. This codes for CASSLSQQASTGELFF.

This clonotype appeared a few times. V gene TRBV7-9 combines with J gene TRBJ1-1, with unresolved D. The CDR3 has 15 amino acids. Germline V gives CDR1 SEHNR, CDR2 FQNEAQ (reference sequence). V was shortened by 2 bases and J by 7 bases, with 17 bases between the two germline ends. CDR3 protein: CASSLYTLNLGEAFF. In DNA form, the CDR3 reads TGTGCCAGCAGCTTATACACCCTAAATCTTGGTGAAGCTTTCTTT.